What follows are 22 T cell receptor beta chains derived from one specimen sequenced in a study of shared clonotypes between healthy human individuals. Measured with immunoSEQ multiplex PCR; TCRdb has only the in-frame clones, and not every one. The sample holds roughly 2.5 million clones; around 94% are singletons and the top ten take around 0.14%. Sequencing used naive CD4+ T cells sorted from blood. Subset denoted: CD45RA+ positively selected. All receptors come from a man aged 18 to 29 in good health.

The CDR3 here is CASRQAGTAYNEQFF. CDR3 nucleotides: TGTGCCAGCAGACAAGCGGGTACTGCCTACAATGAGCAGTTCTTC. V gene TRBV11-2 combines with J gene TRBJ2-1; perhaps TRBD2 as D (6 bases). V lost 6 bases to trimming and J lost 2 bases, with 14 bases between them. The CDR3 consists of 15 residues. Germline V gene sequence: CDR1 SGHAT, CDR2 FQNNGV. The full variable domain, completed using reference TRBV11-2 and TRBJ2-1, is EAGVAQSPRYKIIEKRQSVAFWCNPISGHATLYWYQQILGQGPKLLIQFQNNGVVDDSQLPKDRFSAERLKGVDSTLKIQPAKLEDSAVYLCASRQAGTAYNEQFFGPGTRLTVL.

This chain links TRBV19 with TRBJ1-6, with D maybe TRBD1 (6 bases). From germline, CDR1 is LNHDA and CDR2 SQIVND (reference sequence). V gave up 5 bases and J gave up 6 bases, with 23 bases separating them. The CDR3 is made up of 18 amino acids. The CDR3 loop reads CASSYTQNLQGSNSPLHF. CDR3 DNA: TGTGCCAGTAGTTACACACAAAATCTCCAGGGGTCTAATTCACCCCTCCACTTT.

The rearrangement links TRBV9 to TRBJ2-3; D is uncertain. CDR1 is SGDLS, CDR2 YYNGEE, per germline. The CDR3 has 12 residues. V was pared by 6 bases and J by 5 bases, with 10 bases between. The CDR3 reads CASNRVGDTQYF. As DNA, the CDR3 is TGTGCCAGCAACCGAGTGGGAGATACGCAGTATTTT.

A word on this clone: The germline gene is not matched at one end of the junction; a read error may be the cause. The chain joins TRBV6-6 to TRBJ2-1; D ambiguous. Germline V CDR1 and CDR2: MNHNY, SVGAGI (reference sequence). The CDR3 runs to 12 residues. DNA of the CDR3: TGTGCCAGTAGTTTGGACTACAATGAGCAGTTCTTC. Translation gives CASSLDYNEQFF.

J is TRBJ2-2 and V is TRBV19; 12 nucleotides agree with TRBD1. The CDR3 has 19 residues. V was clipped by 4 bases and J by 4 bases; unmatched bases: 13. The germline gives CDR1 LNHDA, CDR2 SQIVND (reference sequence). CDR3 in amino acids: CASSTRMGQGAKGTGELFF. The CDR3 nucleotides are TGTGCCAGTAGTACCCGAATGGGACAGGGGGCGAAGGGCACCGGGGAGCTGTTTTTT.

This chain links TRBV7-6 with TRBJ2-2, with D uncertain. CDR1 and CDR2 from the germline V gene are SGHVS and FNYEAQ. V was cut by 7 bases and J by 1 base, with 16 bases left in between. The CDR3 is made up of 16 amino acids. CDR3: CASTRDQVMNTGELFF. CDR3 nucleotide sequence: TGTGCCAGCACCCGCGATCAAGTAATGAACACCGGGGAGCTGTTTTTT.

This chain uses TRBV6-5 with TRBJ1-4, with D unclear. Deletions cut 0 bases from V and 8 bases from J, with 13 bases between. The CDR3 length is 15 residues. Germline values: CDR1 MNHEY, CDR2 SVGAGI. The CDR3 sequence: CASSYSSIQGEKLFF. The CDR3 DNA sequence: TGTGCCAGCAGTTACTCGTCGATCCAAGGGGAAAAACTGTTTTTT.

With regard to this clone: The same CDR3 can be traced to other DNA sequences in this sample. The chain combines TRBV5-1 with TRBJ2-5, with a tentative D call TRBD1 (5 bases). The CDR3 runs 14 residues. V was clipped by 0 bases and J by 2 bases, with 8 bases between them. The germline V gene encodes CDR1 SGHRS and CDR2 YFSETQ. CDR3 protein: CASSLGDSQETQYF. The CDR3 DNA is TGCGCCAGCAGCTTGGGTGACAGTCAAGAGACCCAGTACTTC.

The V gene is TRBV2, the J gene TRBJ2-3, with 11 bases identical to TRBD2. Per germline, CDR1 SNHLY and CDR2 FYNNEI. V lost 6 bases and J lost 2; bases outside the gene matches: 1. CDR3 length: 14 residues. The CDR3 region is CASRLAGVTDTQYF. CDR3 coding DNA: TGTGCCAGCAGACTAGCGGGGGTCACAGATACGCAGTATTTT.

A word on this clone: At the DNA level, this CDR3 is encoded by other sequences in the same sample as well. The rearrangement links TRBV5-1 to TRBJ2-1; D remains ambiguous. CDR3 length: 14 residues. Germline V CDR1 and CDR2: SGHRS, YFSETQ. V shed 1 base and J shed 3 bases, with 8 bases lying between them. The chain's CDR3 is CASSLQSSYNEQFF. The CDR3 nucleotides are TGCGCCAGCAGCTTGCAATCCAGCTACAATGAGCAGTTCTTC. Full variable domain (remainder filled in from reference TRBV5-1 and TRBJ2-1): KAGVTQTPRYLIKTRGQQVTLSCSPISGHRSVSWYQQTPGQGLQFLFEYFSETQRNKGNFPGRFSGRQFSNSRSEMNVSTLELGDSALYLCASSLQSSYNEQFFGPGTRLTVL.

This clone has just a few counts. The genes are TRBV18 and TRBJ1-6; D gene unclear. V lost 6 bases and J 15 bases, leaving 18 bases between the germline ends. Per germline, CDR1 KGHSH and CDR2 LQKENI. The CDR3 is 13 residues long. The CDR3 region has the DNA TGTGCCAGCTCGTTAGCCGGGGATTGGGGCCTCCACTTT. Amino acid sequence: CASSLAGDWGLHF.

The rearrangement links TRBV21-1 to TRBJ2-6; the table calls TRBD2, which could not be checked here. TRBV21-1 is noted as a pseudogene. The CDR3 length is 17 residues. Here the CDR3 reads CASSMGLSSSGANVLTF. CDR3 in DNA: TGTGCCAGCAGCATGGGACTTTCCTCCTCTGGGGCCAACGTCCTGACTTTC.

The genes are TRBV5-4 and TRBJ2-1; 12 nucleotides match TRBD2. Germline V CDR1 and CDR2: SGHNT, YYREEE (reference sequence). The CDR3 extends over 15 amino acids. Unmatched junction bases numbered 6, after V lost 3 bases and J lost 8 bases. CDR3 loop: CASSSSGGAAYEQFF. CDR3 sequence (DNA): TGTGCCAGCAGCTCTAGCGGGGGGGCAGCCTATGAGCAGTTCTTC.

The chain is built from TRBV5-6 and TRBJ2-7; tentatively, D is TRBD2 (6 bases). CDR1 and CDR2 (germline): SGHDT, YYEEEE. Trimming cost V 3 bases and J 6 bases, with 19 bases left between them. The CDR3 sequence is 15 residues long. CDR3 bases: TGTGCCAGCAGCTGGGCGGGGACCAGTTCATCCGAGCAGTACTTC. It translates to CASSWAGTSSSEQYF.

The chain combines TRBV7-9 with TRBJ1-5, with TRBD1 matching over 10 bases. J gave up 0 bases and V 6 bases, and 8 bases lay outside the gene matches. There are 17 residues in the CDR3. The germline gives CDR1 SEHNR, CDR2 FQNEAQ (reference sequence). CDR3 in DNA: TGTGCCAGCAGTTTTGGGGACAGGGGATATAGCAATCAGCCCCAGCATTTT. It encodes CASSFGDRGYSNQPQHF.

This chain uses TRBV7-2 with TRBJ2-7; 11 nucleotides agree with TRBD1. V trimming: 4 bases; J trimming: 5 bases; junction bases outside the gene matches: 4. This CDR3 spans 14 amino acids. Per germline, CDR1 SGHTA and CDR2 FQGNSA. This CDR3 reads CASSSRTGGDEQYF. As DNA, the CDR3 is TGTGCCAGCAGCTCTCGGACAGGGGGCGACGAGCAGTACTTC.

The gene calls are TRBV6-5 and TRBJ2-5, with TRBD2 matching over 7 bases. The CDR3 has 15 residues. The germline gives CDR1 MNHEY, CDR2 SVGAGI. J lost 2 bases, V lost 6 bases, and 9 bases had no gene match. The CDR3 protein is CASSGLEKGQETQYF. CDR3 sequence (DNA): TGTGCCAGCAGCGGACTAGAGAAAGGGCAAGAGACCCAGTACTTC.

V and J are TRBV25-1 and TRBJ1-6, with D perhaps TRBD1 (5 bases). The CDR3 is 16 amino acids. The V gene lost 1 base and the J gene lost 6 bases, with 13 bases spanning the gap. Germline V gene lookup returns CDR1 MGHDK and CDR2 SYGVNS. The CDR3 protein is CASSEWGGVGNSPLHF. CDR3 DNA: TGTGCCAGCAGTGAATGGGGGGGAGTGGGTAATTCACCCCTCCACTTT.

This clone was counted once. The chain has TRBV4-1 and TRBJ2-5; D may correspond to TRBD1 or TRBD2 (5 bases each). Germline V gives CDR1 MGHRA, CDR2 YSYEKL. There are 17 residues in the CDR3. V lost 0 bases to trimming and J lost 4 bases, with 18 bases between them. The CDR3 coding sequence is TGCGCCAGCAGCCAAGATCGGTCTAGCAAAAGGGGAGAGACCCAGTACTTC. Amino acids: CASSQDRSSKRGETQYF.

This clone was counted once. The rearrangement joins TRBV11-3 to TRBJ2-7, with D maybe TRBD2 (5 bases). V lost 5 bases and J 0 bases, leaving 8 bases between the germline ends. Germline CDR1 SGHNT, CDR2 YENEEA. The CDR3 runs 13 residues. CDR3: CASSPSGSYEQYF. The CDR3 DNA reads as TGTGCCAGCAGCCCCAGCGGCTCCTACGAGCAGTACTTC.

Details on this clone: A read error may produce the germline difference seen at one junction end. The CDR3 sequence: CASSLAEGVGEQYF. CDR3 sequence (DNA): TGTGCTAGCAGCTTAGCAGAAGGGGTGGGGGAGCAGTACTTC. The chain combines TRBV7-7 with TRBJ2-7; D might be TRBD1 (5 bases). The CDR3 contains 14 residues. Germline CDR1 and CDR2: SSHAT and FNYEAQ (reference sequence).

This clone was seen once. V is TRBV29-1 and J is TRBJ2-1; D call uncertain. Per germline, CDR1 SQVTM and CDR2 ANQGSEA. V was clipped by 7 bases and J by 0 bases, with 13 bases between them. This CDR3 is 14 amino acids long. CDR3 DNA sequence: TGCAGCGCGGGTGGGCTATCCTCCTACAATGAGCAGTTCTTC. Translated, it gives CSAGGLSSYNEQFF.